These 23 T cell receptor beta chains were sequenced from one sample in a study of T cell responses to AZD1222 COVID-19 vaccine. TCRdb keeps only in-frame clones here, not all; method: immunoSEQ multiplex PCR. Of some 120,000 clones in the sample, over 80% were seen once. The material was peripheral blood, obtained 28 days after the second AZD1222 dose. The receptors were sampled from an adult who received the AZD1222 COVID-19 vaccine.

The chain couples TRBV10-1 to TRBJ1-3; weak D call: TRBD1 (6 bases). Trimming stripped 0 bases from V and 0 bases from J, with 18 bases between. The CDR3 has 19 amino acids. Germline V gene lookup returns CDR1 WNHNN and CDR2 SYGVQD (reference sequence). The chain's CDR3 is CASSESKLWDTYSGNTIYF. Here the CDR3 DNA reads TGCGCCAGCAGTGAGTCGAAGCTTTGGGACACCTACTCTGGAAACACCATATATTTT.

The rearrangement links TRBV27 to TRBJ1-1; D is unclear. V was cut by 6 bases and J by 1 base, with 15 bases left in between. The CDR3 consists of 15 residues. Germline V gives CDR1 MNHEY, CDR2 SMNVEV (reference sequence). CDR3 in DNA: TGTGCCAGCAGCACCATTAAGGGCTGGAACACTGAAGCTTTCTTT. This translates into CASSTIKGWNTEAFF.

The rearrangement links TRBV3-1 (or the pseudogene TRBV3-2) to TRBJ2-3; 13 bases map to TRBD2. Germline V gene sequence: CDR1 LGHDT, CDR2 YNNKEL (reference sequence). This CDR3 has 16 amino acids. Trimming removed 4 bases from V and 4 bases from J; junction bases left unmatched: 5. CDR3 nucleotide sequence: TGTGCCAGCAGCCTAGGACTAGCGGGAGCCCCAGATACGCAGTATTTT. Residues: CASSLGLAGAPDTQYF.

The chain links TRBV12-3 or TRBV12-4 to TRBJ1-2; D unclear. The length of the CDR3 is 13 residues. Trimming cost V 3 bases and J 4 bases, with 9 bases left between them. The CDR3 DNA follows: TGTGCCAGCAGTTTGGGCGGCGTCTATGGCTACACCTTC. This gives the protein CASSLGGVYGYTF.

This rearrangement joins TRBV19 to TRBJ1-5, with D possibly being TRBD1 (5 bases). Trimming removed 3 bases from V and 5 bases from J, with 14 bases in between. The CDR3 length is 15 residues. Germline CDR1 and CDR2: LNHDA and SQIVND (reference sequence). This CDR3 reads CASSIGGTRHQPQHF. The CDR3 DNA is TGTGCCAGTAGTATTGGAGGGACTCGCCATCAGCCCCAGCATTTT.

The rearrangement links TRBV10-3 to TRBJ1-4; D gene ambiguous. V was cut by 11 bases and J by 6 bases, with 16 bases left in between. Germline V CDR1 and CDR2: ENHRY, SYGVKD. The CDR3 is 13 residues long. CDR3 sequence: CASRPGEDEKLFF. Here the CDR3 DNA reads TGTGCCTCCAGGCCGGGCGAGGATGAAAAACTGTTTTTT.

A remark on this clone: The sample carries other DNA sequences with the same CDR3. The chain couples TRBV28 to TRBJ1-4, with D possibly TRBD1 on 5 matching bases. Germline V CDR1 and CDR2: MDHEN, SYDVKM. The CDR3 has 14 amino acids. The V end lost 3 bases, the J end lost 1 base, and 6 bases lay between the germline ends. Here the CDR3 DNA reads TGTGCCAGCAGTTTTCAGGGAACTAATGAAAAACTGTTTTTT. It yields the protein CASSFQGTNEKLFF.

This clone occurred a few times. V is TRBV7-2 and J is TRBJ2-5; TRBD2 matches at 8 bases. The CDR3 covers 16 residues. Germline V gene sequence: CDR1 SGHTA, CDR2 FQGNSA. J was trimmed by 6 bases and V by 1 base; bases with no gene match: 10. The CDR3 region has the DNA TGTGCCAGCAGCTTAGATCCCTCTAGCGGGCAACAGACCCAGTACTTC. Residues: CASSLDPSSGQQTQYF.

The chain recombines TRBV28 with TRBJ1-3; D unclear. This CDR3 contains 11 residues. V was pared by 5 bases and J by 15 bases, with 14 bases between. From germline, CDR1 is MDHEN and CDR2 SYDVKM. CDR3 amino acids: CASSTGKFPYF. CDR3 coding DNA: TGTGCCAGCAGTACGGGAAAATTTCCATATTTT.

This rearrangement joins TRBV3-1 (or the pseudogene TRBV3-2) to TRBJ1-2, with TRBD1 identical over 12 bases. The trim removed 4 bases at V and 8 bases at J, leaving 5 bases unmatched. There are 14 residues in the CDR3. The V gene's germline CDR1 is LGHDT and CDR2 YNNKEL (reference sequence). This CDR3 is CASSRGTGGVGYTF. For the CDR3, the DNA is TGTGCCAGCAGCCGGGGGACAGGGGGCGTAGGCTACACCTTC.

The chain links TRBV4-1 to TRBJ1-2, with a tentative D call TRBD1 (6 bases). The germline V gene encodes CDR1 MGHRA and CDR2 YSYEKL. Trimming shortened V by 2 bases and J by 8 bases, and 18 bases separated the two germline ends. There are 15 residues in the CDR3. CDR3 loop: CASSQRDSGVQGYTF. For the CDR3, the DNA is TGCGCCAGCAGCCAACGCGATTCAGGGGTACAGGGCTACACCTTC.

This clone has only a few counts. One junction end does not reproduce the germline sequence, and a read error may be involved. The chain couples TRBV3-1 (or the pseudogene TRBV3-2) to TRBJ2-7; no firm D call. Germline CDR1 and CDR2: LGHDT and YNNKEL (reference sequence). The CDR3 contains 14 residues. CDR3 coding DNA: TGTGCCAGCAGGCAAGAAGGGTCGGACTACGAGCAGTACTTC. It translates to CASRQEGSDYEQYF.

The chain is built from TRBV19 and TRBJ2-1; 11 bases fit TRBD1. CDR1 and CDR2 (germline): LNHDA, SQIVND (reference sequence). The V and J ends lost 6 bases and 9 bases, in that order; junction bases with no gene match: 7. This CDR3 is built from 14 residues. CDR3 region: CASRPGQGDSEQFF. The CDR3, as DNA: TGTGCCAGTAGGCCGGGACAGGGGGATAGTGAGCAGTTCTTC. Full variable domain (rest looked up from reference TRBV19 and TRBJ2-1): DGGITQSPKYLFRKEGQNVTLSCEQNLNHDAMYWYRQDPGQGLRLIYYSQIVNDFQKGDIAEGYSVSREKKESFPLTVTSAQKNPTAFYLCASRPGQGDSEQFFGPGTRLTVL.

The chain carries TRBV27 and TRBJ2-7; TRBD1 aligns across 8 bases. The CDR3 is made up of 15 amino acids. From germline, CDR1 is MNHEY and CDR2 SMNVEV (reference sequence). V dropped 5 bases and J dropped 3; count of bases not matched to a gene: 9. This chain's CDR3 is CASSPGQGPLYEQYF. The CDR3 coding sequence is TGTGCCAGCAGTCCCGGACAGGGACCTCTCTACGAGCAGTACTTC.

The chain recombines TRBV29-1 with TRBJ2-7; 7 bases map to TRBD1. This CDR3 region has 12 residues. V shed 8 bases and J 6 bases; nucleotides not matched to a gene: 10. CDR1 is SQVTM and CDR2 is ANQGSEA in the germline V gene. In nucleotides, the CDR3 is TGCAGCATTCATCAGGGGGTCGGCGAGCAGTACTTC. Its translation is CSIHQGVGEQYF.

The genes are TRBV6-5 and TRBJ1-4; the D is unclear. The V gene lost 6 bases and the J gene lost 8 bases, with 13 bases spanning the gap. The germline gives CDR1 MNHEY, CDR2 SVGAGI. The CDR3 runs to 13 residues. The CDR3 here is CASSINTEEKLFF. CDR3 nucleotides: TGTGCCAGCAGCATCAATACAGAGGAAAAACTGTTTTTT.

The V call is TRBV6-1, the J call TRBJ1-6, with D possibly TRBD1 on 5 matching bases. Germline V lookup: CDR1 MNHNS, CDR2 SASEGT. This CDR3 has 16 amino acids. Trimming removed 0 bases from V and 5 bases from J, with 11 bases in between. CDR3 coding DNA: TGTGCCAGCAGTGAAGCGCTTCGGGGCGATAATTCACCCCTCCACTTT. Encoded protein: CASSEALRGDNSPLHF.

The chain couples TRBV2 to TRBJ2-1; TRBD1 matches 7 bases. V dropped 6 bases and J dropped 8; count of bases not matched to a gene: 10. The CDR3 extends over 14 amino acids. Germline V gives CDR1 SNHLY, CDR2 FYNNEI. This CDR3 reads CASRRQGLLDEQFF. The CDR3 nucleotides are TGTGCCAGCAGGAGACAGGGTCTCTTGGATGAGCAGTTCTTC.

The genes are TRBV2 and TRBJ2-2; perhaps TRBD2 as D (6 bases). Germline loops: CDR1 SNHLY, CDR2 FYNNEI. Trimming cost V 7 bases and J 3 bases, with 12 bases left between them. The CDR3 is made up of 14 amino acids. The CDR3 sequence: CASTPGLYTGELFF. The CDR3 DNA sequence: TGTGCCAGCACACCGGGACTTTACACCGGGGAGCTGTTTTTT.

The chain carries TRBV7-2 and TRBJ1-3; TRBD1 might be the D (5 bases). The CDR3 has 16 amino acids. The V end was cut by 5 bases, the J end by 0 bases, with 14 bases between. Per the germline V gene, CDR1 is SGHTA and CDR2 is FQGNSA. CDR3 DNA sequence: TGTGCCAGCAGCCTTGCTCCAGGGCTCTCTGGAAACACCATATATTTT. Its protein is CASSLAPGLSGNTIYF.

This chain connects TRBV15 to TRBJ2-3; TRBD2 matches at 7 bases. Germline V gives CDR1 LNHNV, CDR2 YYDKDF (reference sequence). With 5 bases clipped from V and 5 bases from J, the junction kept 10 bases outside the gene matches. This CDR3 has 15 residues. CDR3 coding DNA: TGTGCCACCAGCCTACTAGCCGGGGGGTTAGATACGCAGTATTTT. This codes for CATSLLAGGLDTQYF.

The chain has TRBV7-2 and TRBJ2-1; 9 nucleotides agree with TRBD1. V trimming: 4 bases; J trimming: 4 bases; junction bases outside the gene matches: 8. CDR3 length: 16 residues. Germline assignment: CDR1 SGHTA and CDR2 FQGNSA. As DNA, the CDR3 is TGTGCCAGCAGCTCGAAGGTGGGACAGGGTTACAATGAGCAGTTCTTC. Encoded protein: CASSSKVGQGYNEQFF.

The V gene is TRBV7-9, the J gene TRBJ2-3, with 10 bases that match TRBD2. CDR3 length: 13 amino acids. Germline V gene lookup returns CDR1 SEHNR and CDR2 FQNEAQ (reference sequence). V gave up 8 bases and J gave up 9 bases; unmatched junction bases: 8. The chain's CDR3 is CASGSLAGATQYF. CDR3 bases: TGTGCCAGCGGATCTCTAGCGGGAGCCACGCAGTATTTT.